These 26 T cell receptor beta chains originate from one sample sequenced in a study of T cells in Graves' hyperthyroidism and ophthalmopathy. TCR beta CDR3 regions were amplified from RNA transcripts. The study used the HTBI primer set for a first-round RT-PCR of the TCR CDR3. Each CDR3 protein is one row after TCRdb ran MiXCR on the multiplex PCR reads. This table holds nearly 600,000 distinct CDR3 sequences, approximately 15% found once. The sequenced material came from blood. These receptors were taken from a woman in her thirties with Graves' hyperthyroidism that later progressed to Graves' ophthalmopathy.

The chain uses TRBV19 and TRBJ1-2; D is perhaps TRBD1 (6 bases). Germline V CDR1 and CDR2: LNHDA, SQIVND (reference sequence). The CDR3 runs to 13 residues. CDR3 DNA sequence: TGTGTCAACCACGGCCAAGGGGGTGATGGCTACACCTTC. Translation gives CVNHGQGGDGYTF.

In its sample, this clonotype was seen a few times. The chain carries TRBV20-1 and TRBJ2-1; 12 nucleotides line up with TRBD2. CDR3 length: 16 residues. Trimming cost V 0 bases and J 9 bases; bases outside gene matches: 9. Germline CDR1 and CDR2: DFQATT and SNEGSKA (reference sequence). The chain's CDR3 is CSARDRRLAGGGEQFF. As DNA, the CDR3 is TGCAGTGCTAGAGATAGGAGGCTAGCGGGAGGGGGTGAGCAGTTCTTC.

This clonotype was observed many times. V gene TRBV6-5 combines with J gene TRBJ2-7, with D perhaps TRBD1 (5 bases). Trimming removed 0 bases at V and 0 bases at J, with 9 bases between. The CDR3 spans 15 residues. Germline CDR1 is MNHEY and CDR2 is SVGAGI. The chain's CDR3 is CASSYSGDPSYEQYF. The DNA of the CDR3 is TGTGCCAGCAGTTACTCAGGGGATCCCTCCTACGAGCAGTACTTC.

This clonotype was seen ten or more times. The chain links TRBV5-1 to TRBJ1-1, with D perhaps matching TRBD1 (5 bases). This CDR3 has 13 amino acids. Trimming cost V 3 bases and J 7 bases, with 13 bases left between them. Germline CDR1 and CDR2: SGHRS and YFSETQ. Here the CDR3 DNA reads TGCGCCAGCAGCTCTACAGGCAACGGTGAAGCTTTCTTT. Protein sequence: CASSSTGNGEAFF.

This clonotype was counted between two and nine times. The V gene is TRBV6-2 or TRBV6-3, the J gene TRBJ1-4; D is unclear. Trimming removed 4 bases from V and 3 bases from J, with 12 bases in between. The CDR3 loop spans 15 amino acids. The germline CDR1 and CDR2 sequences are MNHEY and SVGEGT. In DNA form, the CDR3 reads TGTGCCAGCAGTTCGAAGAGGGAGGCTAATGAAAAACTGTTTTTT. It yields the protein CASSSKREANEKLFF.

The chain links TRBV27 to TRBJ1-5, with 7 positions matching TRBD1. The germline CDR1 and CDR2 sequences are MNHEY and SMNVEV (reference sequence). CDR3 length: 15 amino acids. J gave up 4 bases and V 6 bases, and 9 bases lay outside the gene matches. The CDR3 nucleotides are TGTGCCAGCAGCTCCTTTAAACAGGGGAATCAGCCCCAGCATTTT. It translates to CASSSFKQGNQPQHF.

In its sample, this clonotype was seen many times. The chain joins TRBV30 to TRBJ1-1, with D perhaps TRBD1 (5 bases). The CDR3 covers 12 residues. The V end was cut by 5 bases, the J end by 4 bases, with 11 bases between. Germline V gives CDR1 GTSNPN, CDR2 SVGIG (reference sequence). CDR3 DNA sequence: TGTGCCTGGGTGAGGGGTGGCACTGAAGCTTTCTTT. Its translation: CAWVRGGTEAFF.

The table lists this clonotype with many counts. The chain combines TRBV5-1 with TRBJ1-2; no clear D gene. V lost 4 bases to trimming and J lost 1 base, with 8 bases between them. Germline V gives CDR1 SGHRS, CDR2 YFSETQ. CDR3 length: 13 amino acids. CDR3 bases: TGCGCCAGCAGCCAGGATGATAACTATGGCTACACCTTC. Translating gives CASSQDDNYGYTF.

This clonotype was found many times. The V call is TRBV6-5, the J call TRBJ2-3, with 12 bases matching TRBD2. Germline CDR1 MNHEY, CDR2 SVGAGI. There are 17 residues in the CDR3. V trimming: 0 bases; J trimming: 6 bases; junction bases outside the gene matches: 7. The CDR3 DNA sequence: TGTGCCAGCAGTTACTCCGCGGGACTAGCGGGTTTGGATACGCAGTATTTT. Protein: CASSYSAGLAGLDTQYF.

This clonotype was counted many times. Here the CDR3 reads CASRPTGVSTEAFF. In DNA form, the CDR3 reads TGTGCCAGTAGACCGACAGGGGTATCCACTGAAGCTTTCTTT. V and J are TRBV19 and TRBJ1-1, with 8 bases fitting TRBD1. J lost 4 bases, V lost 6 bases, and 7 bases had no gene match. The CDR3 sequence is 14 residues long. Germline values: CDR1 LNHDA, CDR2 SQIVND (reference sequence).

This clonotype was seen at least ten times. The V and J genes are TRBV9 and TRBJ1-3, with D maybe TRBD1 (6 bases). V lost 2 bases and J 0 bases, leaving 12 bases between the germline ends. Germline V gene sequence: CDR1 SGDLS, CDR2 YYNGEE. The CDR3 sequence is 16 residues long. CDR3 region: CASSVLTGFSGNTIYF. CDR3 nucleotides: TGTGCCAGCAGCGTTTTGACAGGCTTCTCTGGAAACACCATATATTTT.

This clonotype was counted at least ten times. The CDR3: CASGLREGTQYF. CDR3 sequence (DNA): TGTGCCAGCGGGCTCCGGGAGGGTACGCAGTATTTT. V and J are TRBV7-2 and TRBJ2-3; TRBD2 matches 8 bases. CDR3 length: 12 residues. Germline V lookup: CDR1 SGHTA, CDR2 FQGNSA. Trimming cost V 8 bases and J 8 bases; bases outside gene matches: 6.

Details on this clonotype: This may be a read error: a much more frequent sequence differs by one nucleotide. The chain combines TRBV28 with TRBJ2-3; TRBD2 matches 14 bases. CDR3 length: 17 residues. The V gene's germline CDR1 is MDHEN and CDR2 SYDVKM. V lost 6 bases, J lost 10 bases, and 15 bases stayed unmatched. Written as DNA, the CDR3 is TGTGCCAGCAGCCCTTCTAGACTAGCGGGAGGGCCGACGGCGCAGTATTTT. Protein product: CASSPSRLAGGPTAQYF.

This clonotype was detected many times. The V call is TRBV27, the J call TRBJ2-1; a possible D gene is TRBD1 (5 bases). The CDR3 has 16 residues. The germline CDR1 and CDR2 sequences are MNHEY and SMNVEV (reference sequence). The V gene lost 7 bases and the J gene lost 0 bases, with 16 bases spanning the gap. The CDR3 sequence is CASTPRAESSYNEQFF. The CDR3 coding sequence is TGTGCCAGCACCCCCAGGGCGGAGAGCTCCTACAATGAGCAGTTCTTC.

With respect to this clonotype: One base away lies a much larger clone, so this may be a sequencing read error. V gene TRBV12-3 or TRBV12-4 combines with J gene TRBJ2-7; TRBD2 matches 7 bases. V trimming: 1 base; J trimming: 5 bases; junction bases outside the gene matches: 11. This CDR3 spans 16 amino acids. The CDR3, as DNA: TGTGCCAGCAGTTTAGGTGTTAGCGGGTGGAGTGACGAGCAGTACTTC. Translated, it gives CASSLGVSGWSDEQYF.

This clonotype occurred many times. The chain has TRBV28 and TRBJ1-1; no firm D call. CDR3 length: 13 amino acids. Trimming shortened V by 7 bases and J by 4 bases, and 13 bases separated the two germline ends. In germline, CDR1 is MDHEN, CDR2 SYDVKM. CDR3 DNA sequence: TGTGCCAGCACCCTAAGCGAACTCACTGAAGCTTTCTTT. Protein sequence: CASTLSELTEAFF.

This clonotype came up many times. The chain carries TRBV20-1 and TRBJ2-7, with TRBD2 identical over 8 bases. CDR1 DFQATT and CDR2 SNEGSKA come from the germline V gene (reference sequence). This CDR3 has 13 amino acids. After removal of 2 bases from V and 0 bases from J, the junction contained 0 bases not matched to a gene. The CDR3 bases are TGCAGTGCTAGACTAGCGGGCTCCTACGAGCAGTACTTC. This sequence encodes CSARLAGSYEQYF.

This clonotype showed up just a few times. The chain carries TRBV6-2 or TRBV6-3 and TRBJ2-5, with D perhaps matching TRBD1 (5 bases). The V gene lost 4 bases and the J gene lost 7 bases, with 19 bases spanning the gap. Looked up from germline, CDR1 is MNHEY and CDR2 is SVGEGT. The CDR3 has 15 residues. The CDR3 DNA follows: TGTGCCAGCAGTTTATCACAGGTTAAAAGGAGGACCCAGTACTTC. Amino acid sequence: CASSLSQVKRRTQYF.

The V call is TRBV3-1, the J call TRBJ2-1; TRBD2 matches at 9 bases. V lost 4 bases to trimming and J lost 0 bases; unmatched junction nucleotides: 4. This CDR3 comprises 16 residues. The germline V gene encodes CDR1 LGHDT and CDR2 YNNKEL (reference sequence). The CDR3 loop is CASSLTSGPSYNEQFF. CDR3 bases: TGTGCCAGCAGCCTAACTAGCGGGCCCTCCTACAATGAGCAGTTCTTC.

This CDR3 is CATKGQVNTEAFF. The CDR3 bases are TGTGCCACCAAGGGACAGGTCAACACTGAAGCTTTCTTT. The genes are TRBV2 and TRBJ1-1; 8 positions match TRBD1. The J segment lost 2 bases and the V segment lost 10 bases, leaving 6 bases of the junction unmatched. Germline loops: CDR1 SNHLY, CDR2 FYNNEI. This CDR3 contains 13 residues. Full variable domain (rest looked up from reference TRBV2 and TRBJ1-1): EPEVTQTPSHQVTQMGQEVILRCVPISNHLYFYWYRQILGQKVEFLVSFYNNEISEKSEIFDDQFSVERPDGSNFTLKIRSTKLEDSAMYFCATKGQVNTEAFFGQGTRLTVV.

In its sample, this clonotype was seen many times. CDR3 amino acids: CSASDVQNQPQHF. For the CDR3, the DNA is TGCAGCGCTTCGGACGTACAGAATCAGCCCCAGCATTTT. The chain recombines TRBV29-1 with TRBJ1-5; D unresolved. Germline-derived CDR1 and CDR2 are SQVTM and ANQGSEA. The CDR3 totals 13 residues. The V and J ends lost 7 bases and 4 bases respectively, with 14 bases between them.

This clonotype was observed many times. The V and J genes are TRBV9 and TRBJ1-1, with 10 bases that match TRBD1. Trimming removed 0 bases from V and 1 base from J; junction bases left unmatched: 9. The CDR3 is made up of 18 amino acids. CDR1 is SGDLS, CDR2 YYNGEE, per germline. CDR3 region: CASSVVGGDRGPNTEAFF. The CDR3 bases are TGTGCCAGCAGCGTAGTAGGGGGGGACAGGGGCCCGAACACTGAAGCTTTCTTT.

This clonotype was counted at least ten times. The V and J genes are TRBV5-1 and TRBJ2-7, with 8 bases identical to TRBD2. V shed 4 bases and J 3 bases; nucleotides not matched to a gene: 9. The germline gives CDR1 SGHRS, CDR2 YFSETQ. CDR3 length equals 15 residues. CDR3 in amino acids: CASSSSGTAGYEQYF. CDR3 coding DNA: TGCGCCAGCAGCAGTAGCGGGACTGCGGGCTACGAGCAGTACTTC. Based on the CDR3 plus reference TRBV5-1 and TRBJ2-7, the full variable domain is KAGVTQTPRYLIKTRGQQVTLSCSPISGHRSVSWYQQTPGQGLQFLFEYFSETQRNKGNFPGRFSGRQFSNSRSEMNVSTLELGDSALYLCASSSSGTAGYEQYFGPGTRLTVT.

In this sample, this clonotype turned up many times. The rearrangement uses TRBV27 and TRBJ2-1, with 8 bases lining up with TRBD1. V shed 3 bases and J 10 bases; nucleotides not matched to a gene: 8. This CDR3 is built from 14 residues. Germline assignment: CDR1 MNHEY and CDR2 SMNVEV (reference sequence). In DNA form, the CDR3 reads TGTGCCAGCAGTTTTACCAGGGGGCGGAACGAGCAGTTCTTC. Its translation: CASSFTRGRNEQFF.

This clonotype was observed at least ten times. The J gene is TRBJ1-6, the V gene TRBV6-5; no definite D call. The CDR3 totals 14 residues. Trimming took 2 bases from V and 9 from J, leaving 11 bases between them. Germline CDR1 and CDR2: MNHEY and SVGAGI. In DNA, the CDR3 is TGTGCCAGCAGTTACGGTGTGCGGGGTTCACCCCTCCACTTT. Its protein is CASSYGVRGSPLHF.

The CDR3 region is CASSYRFPTGETEAFF. The CDR3 DNA reads TGTGCCAGCAGCTACCGGTTCCCCACGGGTGAGACTGAAGCTTTCTTT. The rearrangement links TRBV7-2 to TRBJ1-1; D unresolved. CDR1 SGHTA and CDR2 FQGNSA come from the germline V gene. Trimming left V 4 bases short and J 5 bases short, with 20 bases between. The CDR3 consists of 16 residues.